Described below is a single T cell receptor beta chain sequence and its context. What it binds is not known. The germline V gene encodes CDR1 SNHLY and CDR2 FYNNEI. The CDR3 length is 12 residues. Trimming left V 11 bases short and J 3 bases short, with 13 bases between. This specimen comes from a study of beta chain features in type 1 diabetes. The whole isolated RNA underwent reverse transcription, so sequencing captured expressed TCRB transcripts. TCRdb's table, derived via immunoSEQ multiplex PCR, lists solely in-frame clones and lacks some. The table records more than 550,000 clones, over 12% of them present only once. Study-wide findings and caveats: Within each of all four CD4+ subsets, Type 1 diabetes patients had TCRB CDR3s that were moderately but significantly shorter.

The chain carries TRBV2 and TRBJ1-2; D remains unclear. The sequence derives from a man aged 18-30 years with type 1 diabetes. Sequencing used naive CD4+ T cells from blood. The CDR3 coding sequence is TGTGCCGGGCGACCCGGGGACTATGGCTACACCTTC. It encodes CAGRPGDYGYTF.